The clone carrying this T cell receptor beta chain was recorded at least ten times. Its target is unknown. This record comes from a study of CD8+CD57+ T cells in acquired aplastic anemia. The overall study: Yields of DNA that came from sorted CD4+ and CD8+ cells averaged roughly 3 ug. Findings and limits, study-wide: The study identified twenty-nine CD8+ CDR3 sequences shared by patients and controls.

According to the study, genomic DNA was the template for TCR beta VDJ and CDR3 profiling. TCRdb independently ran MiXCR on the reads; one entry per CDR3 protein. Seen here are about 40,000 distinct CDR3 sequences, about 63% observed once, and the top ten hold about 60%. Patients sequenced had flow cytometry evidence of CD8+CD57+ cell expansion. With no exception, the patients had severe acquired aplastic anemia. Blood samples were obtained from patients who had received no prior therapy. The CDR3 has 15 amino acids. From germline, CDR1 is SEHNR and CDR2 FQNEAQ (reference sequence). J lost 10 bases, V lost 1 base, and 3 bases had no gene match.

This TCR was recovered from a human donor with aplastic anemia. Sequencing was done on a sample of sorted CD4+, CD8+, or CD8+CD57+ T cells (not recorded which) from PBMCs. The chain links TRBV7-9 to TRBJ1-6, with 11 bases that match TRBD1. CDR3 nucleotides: TGTGCCAGCAGCTTAGATGGGACAGGGGGATCACCCCTCCACTTT. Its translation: CASSLDGTGGSPLHF.